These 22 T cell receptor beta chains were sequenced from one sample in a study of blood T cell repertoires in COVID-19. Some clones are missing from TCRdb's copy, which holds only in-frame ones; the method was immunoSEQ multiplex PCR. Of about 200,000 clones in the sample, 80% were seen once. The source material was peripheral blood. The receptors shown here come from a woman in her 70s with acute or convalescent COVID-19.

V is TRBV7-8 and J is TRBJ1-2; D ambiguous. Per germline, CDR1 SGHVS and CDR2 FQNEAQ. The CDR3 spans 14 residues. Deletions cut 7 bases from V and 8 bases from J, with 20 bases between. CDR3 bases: TGTGCCAGCACCGTTAATGAGAGAGCGGGCGGCTACACCTTC. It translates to CASTVNERAGGYTF. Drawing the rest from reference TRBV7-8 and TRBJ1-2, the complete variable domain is GAGVSQSPRYKVAKRGQDVALRCDPISGHVSLFWYQQALGQGPEFLTYFQNEAQLDKSGLPSDRFFAERPEGSVSTLKIQRTQQEDSAVYLCASTVNERAGGYTFGSGTRLTVV.

As DNA, the CDR3 is TGTGCCAGCAGCTTCCAACAGGGGGACTATGGCTACACCTTC. Translating gives CASSFQQGDYGYTF. The V call is TRBV7-8, the J call TRBJ1-2, with TRBD1 matching 8 bases. Germline CDR1 SGHVS, CDR2 FQNEAQ. With V trimmed by 3 bases and J by 3 bases, 3 bases remained unmatched. This CDR3 has 14 amino acids. The full variable domain, its missing parts supplied by reference TRBV7-8 and TRBJ1-2, is GAGVSQSPRYKVAKRGQDVALRCDPISGHVSLFWYQQALGQGPEFLTYFQNEAQLDKSGLPSDRFFAERPEGSVSTLKIQRTQQEDSAVYLCASSFQQGDYGYTFGSGTRLTVV.

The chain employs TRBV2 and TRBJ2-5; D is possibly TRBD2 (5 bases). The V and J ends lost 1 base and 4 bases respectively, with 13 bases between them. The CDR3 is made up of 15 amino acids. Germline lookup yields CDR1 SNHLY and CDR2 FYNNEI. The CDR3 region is CASSEGSWRRETQYF. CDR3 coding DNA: TGTGCCAGCAGTGAAGGGAGTTGGAGGCGAGAGACCCAGTACTTC. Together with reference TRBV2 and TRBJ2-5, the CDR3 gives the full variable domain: EPEVTQTPSHQVTQMGQEVILRCVPISNHLYFYWYRQILGQKVEFLVSFYNNEISEKSEIFDDQFSVERPDGSNFTLKIRSTKLEDSAMYFCASSEGSWRRETQYFGPGTRLLVL.

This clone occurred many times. CDR3 loop: CASSVRGTGQSSGNTIYF. The DNA for the CDR3 is TGTGCCAGCAGTGTTAGGGGGACAGGGCAGAGCTCTGGAAACACCATATATTTT. This chain connects TRBV6-1 to TRBJ1-3; TRBD1 matches at 9 bases. Germline CDR1 MNHNS, CDR2 SASEGT. V trimming: 4 bases; J trimming: 0 bases; junction bases outside the gene matches: 10. The CDR3 sequence is 18 residues long.

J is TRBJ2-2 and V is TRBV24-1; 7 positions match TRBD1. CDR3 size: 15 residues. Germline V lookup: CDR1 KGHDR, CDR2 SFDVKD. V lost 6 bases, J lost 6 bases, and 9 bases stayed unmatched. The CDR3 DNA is TGTGCCACCAGTTCCTGGGACAGAGGGTCCGGGGAGCTGTTTTTT. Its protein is CATSSWDRGSGELFF.

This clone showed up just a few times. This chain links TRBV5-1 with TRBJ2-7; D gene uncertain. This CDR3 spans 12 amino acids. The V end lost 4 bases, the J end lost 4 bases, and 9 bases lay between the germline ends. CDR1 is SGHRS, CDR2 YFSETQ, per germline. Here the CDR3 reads CASSRDQYEQYF. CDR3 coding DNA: TGCGCCAGCAGCCGTGATCAGTACGAGCAGTACTTC.

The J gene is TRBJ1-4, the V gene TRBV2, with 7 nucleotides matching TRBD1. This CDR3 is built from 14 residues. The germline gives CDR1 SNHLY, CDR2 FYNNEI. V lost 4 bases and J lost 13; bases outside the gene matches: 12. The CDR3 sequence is CASSGRAGGSPLFF. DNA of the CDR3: TGTGCCAGCAGTGGAAGAGCAGGGGGGAGCCCACTGTTTTTT. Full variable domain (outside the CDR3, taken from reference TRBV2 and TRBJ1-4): EPEVTQTPSHQVTQMGQEVILRCVPISNHLYFYWYRQILGQKVEFLVSFYNNEISEKSEIFDDQFSVERPDGSNFTLKIRSTKLEDSAMYFCASSGRAGGSPLFFGSGTQLSVL.

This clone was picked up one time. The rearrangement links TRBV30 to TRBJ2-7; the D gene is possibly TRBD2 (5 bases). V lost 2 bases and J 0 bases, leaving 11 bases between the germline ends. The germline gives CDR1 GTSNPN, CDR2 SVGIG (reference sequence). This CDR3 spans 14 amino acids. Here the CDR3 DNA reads TGTGCCTGGAGTCGCCCGGGGAGCTCCTACGAGCAGTACTTC. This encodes CAWSRPGSSYEQYF.

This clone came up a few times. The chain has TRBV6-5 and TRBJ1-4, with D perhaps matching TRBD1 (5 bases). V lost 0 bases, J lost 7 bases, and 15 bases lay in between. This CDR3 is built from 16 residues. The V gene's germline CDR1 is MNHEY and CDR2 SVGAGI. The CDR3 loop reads CASSYSRTSLGEKLFF. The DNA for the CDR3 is TGTGCCAGCAGTTACTCGAGGACAAGCTTAGGTGAAAAACTGTTTTTT.

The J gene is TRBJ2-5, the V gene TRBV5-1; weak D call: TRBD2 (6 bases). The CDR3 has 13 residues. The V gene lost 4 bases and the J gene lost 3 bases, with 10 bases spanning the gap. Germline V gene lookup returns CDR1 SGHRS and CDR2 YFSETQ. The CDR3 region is CASSPGLKETQYF. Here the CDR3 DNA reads TGCGCCAGCAGCCCGGGACTTAAAGAGACCCAGTACTTC.

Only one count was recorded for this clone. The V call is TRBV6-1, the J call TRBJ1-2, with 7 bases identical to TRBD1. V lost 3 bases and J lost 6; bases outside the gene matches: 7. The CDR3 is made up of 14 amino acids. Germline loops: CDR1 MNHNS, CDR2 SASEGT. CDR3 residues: CASSEDRRLDGYTF. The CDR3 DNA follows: TGTGCCAGCAGTGAGGACAGGAGACTTGATGGCTACACCTTC.

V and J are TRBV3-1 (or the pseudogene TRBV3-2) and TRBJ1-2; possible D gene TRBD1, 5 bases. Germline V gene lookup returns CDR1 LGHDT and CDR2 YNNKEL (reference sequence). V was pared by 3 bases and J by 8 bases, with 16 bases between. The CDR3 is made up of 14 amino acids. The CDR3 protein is CASSHRGSGKGYTF. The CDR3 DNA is TGTGCCAGCAGCCATCGGGGGTCGGGAAAAGGCTACACCTTC.

Written as DNA, the CDR3 is TGTGCCAGCAGCTTGGAGGGGACAGGGGGGACCCAGTACTTC. It translates to CASSLEGTGGTQYF. The rearrangement uses TRBV5-4 and TRBJ2-5, with 11 bases fitting TRBD1. CDR1 is SGHNT, CDR2 YYREEE, per germline (reference sequence). The junction had 2 bases not matched to a gene; V was cut back by 0 bases and J by 7 bases. The CDR3 extends over 14 amino acids.

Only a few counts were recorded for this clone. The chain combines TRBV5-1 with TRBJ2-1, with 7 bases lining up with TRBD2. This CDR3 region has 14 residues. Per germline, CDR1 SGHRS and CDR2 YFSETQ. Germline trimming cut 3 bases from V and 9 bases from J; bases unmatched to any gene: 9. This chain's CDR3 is CASSSVTSTPEQFF. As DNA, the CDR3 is TGCGCCAGCAGCTCAGTGACTAGCACGCCTGAGCAGTTCTTC.

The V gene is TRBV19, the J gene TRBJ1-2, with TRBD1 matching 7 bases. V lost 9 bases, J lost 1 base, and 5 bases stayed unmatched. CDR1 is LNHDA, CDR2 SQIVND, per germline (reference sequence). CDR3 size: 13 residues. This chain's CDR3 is CASRGTNNYGYTF. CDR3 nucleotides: TGTGCCAGCAGGGGGACGAATAACTATGGCTACACCTTC. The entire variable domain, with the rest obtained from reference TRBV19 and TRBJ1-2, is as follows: DGGITQSPKYLFRKEGQNVTLSCEQNLNHDAMYWYRQDPGQGLRLIYYSQIVNDFQKGDIAEGYSVSREKKESFPLTVTSAQKNPTAFYLCASRGTNNYGYTFGSGTRLTVV.

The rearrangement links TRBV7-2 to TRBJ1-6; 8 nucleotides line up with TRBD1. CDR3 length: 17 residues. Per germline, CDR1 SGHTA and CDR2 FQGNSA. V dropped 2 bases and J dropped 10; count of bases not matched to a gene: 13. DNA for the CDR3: TGTGCCAGCAGCTTAAAGGCGTCGGCAGGGGGCTTGTCACCCCTCCACTTT. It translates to CASSLKASAGGLSPLHF.

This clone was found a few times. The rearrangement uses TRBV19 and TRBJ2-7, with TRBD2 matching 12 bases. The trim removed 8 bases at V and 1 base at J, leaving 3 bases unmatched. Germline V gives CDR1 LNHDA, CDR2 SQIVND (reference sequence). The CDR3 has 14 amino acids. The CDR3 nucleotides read TGTGCCAGTGCGACTAGCGGGGGATCCTACGAGCAGTACGTC. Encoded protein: CASATSGGSYEQYV.

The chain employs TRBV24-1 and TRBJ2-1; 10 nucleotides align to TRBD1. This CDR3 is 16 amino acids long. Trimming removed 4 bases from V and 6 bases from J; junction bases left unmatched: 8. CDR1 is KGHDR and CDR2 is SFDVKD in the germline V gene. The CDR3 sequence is CATSEPGTGVRNEQFF. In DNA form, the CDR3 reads TGTGCCACCAGTGAACCCGGGACAGGGGTTCGCAATGAGCAGTTCTTC.

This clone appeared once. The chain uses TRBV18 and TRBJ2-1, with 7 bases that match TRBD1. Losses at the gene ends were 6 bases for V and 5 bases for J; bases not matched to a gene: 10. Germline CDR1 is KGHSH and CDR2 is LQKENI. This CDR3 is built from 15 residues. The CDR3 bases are TGTGCCAGCTCGACCACAGGGACAGTACACAATGAGCAGTTCTTC. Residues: CASSTTGTVHNEQFF.

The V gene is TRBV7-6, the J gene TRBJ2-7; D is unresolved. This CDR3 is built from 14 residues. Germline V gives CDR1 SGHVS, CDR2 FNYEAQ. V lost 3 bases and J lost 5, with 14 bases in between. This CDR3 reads CASSFPLTGNEQYF. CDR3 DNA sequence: TGTGCCAGCAGCTTCCCCTTGACTGGTAACGAGCAGTACTTC.

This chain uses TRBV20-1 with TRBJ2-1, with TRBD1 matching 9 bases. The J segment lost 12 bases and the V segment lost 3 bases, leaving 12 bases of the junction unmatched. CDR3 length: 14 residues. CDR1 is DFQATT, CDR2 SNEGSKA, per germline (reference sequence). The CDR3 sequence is CSASQRTGGWTQFF. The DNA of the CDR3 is TGCAGTGCTAGTCAACGAACAGGGGGCTGGACGCAGTTCTTC.

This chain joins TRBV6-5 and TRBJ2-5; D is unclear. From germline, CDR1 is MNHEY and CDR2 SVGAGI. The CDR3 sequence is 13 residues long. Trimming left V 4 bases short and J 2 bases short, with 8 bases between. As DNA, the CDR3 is TGTGCCAGCAGTTTAGCAGTTCAAGAGACCCAGTACTTC. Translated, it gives CASSLAVQETQYF.